These 9 T cell receptor beta chains originate from one sample sequenced in a study of CD8+ T cells in alopecia areata. The treatment was: oral pan-JAK inhibitor, 5-10 mg twice daily. Investigators isolated RNA and reverse transcribed it into cDNA to act as the sequencing template. Produced via immunoSEQ multiplex PCR; TCRdb's table is partial and in-frame only. The sample has just over 150,000 clones, under 70% seen once. The input for sequencing was CD4+ T cells sorted from blood, taken at week 4, from a patient treated with tofacitinib. The receptors shown here come from a human donor with alopecia areata.

This clone occurred a few times. The chain links TRBV19 to TRBJ2-5, with TRBD2 matching over 11 bases. Germline V gene sequence: CDR1 LNHDA, CDR2 SQIVND (reference sequence). The V gene end was trimmed by 5 bases and the J gene end by 5 bases; junction bases not matched to a gene: 13. The CDR3 runs 17 residues. For the CDR3, the DNA is TGTGCCAGTAGTGGTGGCGGGCTAGCGGGGGGAGGCGAGACCCAGTACTTC. This sequence encodes CASSGGGLAGGGETQYF.

For the CDR3, the DNA is TGCAGCGTTGGGCTGGGACAGTCTGGAAACACCATATATTTT. Its translation is CSVGLGQSGNTIYF. The gene calls are TRBV29-1 and TRBJ1-3; 7 bases align to TRBD1. Germline V gene sequence: CDR1 SQVTM, CDR2 ANQGSEA. Losses at the gene ends were 4 bases for V and 1 base for J; bases not matched to a gene: 4. This CDR3 contains 14 residues.

The V gene is TRBV5-6, the J gene TRBJ2-3; TRBD2 might be the D (6 bases). Germline V gene lookup returns CDR1 SGHDT and CDR2 YYEEEE. The CDR3 length is 16 residues. V was clipped by 1 base and J by 1 base, with 13 bases between them. This CDR3 is CASSLRTTGGTDTQYF. In nucleotides, the CDR3 is TGTGCCAGCAGCTTGCGAACTACGGGGGGCACAGATACGCAGTATTTT.

There are a few counts of this clone. The chain combines TRBV4-1 with TRBJ1-1; 8 bases are shared with TRBD1. Germline CDR1 is MGHRA and CDR2 is YSYEKL. The ends lost 6 bases at V and 4 bases at J; junction bases unmatched: 10. This CDR3 region has 15 residues. The CDR3 reads CASRSSGGWGTEAFF. The CDR3, as DNA: TGCGCCAGCAGATCGTCAGGGGGCTGGGGCACTGAAGCTTTCTTT.

This clone was picked up a small number of times. The CDR3 reads CAWSDPAGGYNSPLHF. The CDR3 bases are TGTGCCTGGAGTGACCCCGCGGGGGGGTATAATTCACCCCTCCACTTT. This sequence joins TRBV30 and TRBJ1-6, with D tentatively TRBD1 (5 bases). V lost 1 base, J lost 4 bases, and 14 bases lay in between. This CDR3 has 16 residues. Germline lookup yields CDR1 GTSNPN and CDR2 SVGIG (reference sequence).

This chain links TRBV29-1 with TRBJ2-7; D might be TRBD2 (5 bases). CDR1 SQVTM and CDR2 ANQGSEA come from the germline V gene. This CDR3 is 14 amino acids long. V lost 4 bases, J lost 1 base, and 14 bases lay in between. The CDR3 protein is CSVVWRMASYEQYF. CDR3 nucleotide sequence: TGCAGCGTTGTCTGGAGGATGGCTTCCTACGAGCAGTACTTC.

V gene TRBV18 combines with J gene TRBJ1-1; D gene unclear. V lost 3 bases, J lost 1 base, and 9 bases lay in between. The CDR3 has 14 residues. The V gene's germline CDR1 is KGHSH and CDR2 LQKENI. CDR3 DNA sequence: TGTGCCAGCTCACCTCTCGGTCCGAACACTGAAGCTTTCTTT. Translating gives CASSPLGPNTEAFF.

The V call is TRBV7-9, the J call TRBJ2-7; tentatively, D is TRBD1 (5 bases). CDR1 is SEHNR and CDR2 is FQNEAQ in the germline V gene (reference sequence). This CDR3 has 15 amino acids. Trimming shortened V by 5 bases and J by 1 base, and 15 bases separated the two germline ends. CDR3 sequence reads: CASSPRPTGSYEQYF. The CDR3 coding sequence is TGTGCCAGCAGCCCCCGTCCAACAGGTTCCTACGAGCAGTACTTC.

This clone was counted a few times. This chain uses TRBV29-1 with TRBJ2-5, with D possibly TRBD2 on 5 matching bases. The V gene lost 5 bases and the J gene lost 7 bases, with 20 bases spanning the gap. Per the germline V gene, CDR1 is SQVTM and CDR2 is ANQGSEA. CDR3 length: 14 amino acids. CDR3 nucleotide sequence: TGCAGCGTTTCCTGGACGGGAACACGAGGGACCCAGTACTTC. It is translated as CSVSWTGTRGTQYF.